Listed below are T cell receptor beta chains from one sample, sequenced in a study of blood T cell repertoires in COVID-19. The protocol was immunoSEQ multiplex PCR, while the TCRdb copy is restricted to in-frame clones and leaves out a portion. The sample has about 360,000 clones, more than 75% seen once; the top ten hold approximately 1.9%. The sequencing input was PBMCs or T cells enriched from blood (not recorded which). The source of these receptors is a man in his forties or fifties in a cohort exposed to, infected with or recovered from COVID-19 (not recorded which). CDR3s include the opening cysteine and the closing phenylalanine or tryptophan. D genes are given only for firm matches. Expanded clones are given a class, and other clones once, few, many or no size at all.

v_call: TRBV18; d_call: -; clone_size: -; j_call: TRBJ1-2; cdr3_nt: TGTGCCAGCTCACCAGAGACAGGTCTCTATGGCTACACCTTC; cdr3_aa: CASSPETGLYGYTF
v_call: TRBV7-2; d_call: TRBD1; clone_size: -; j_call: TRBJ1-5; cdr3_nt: TGTGCCAGCAGCTGGGACAGGGGCCAGCCCCAGCATTTT; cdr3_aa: CASSWDRGQPQHF
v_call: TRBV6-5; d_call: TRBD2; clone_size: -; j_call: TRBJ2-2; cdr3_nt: TGTGCCAGCAAACTAGCGGGAGGACCCGGGGAGCTGTTTTTT; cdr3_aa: CASKLAGGPGELFF
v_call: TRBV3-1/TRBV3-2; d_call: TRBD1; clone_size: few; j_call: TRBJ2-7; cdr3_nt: TGTGCCAGCAGCCAAGGGACAGGGGGCTACGAGCAGTACTTC; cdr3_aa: CASSQGTGGYEQYF
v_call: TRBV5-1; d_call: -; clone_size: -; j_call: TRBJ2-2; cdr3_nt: TGCGCCAGCAGCTTACAGGGCTCTTGGGACACCGGGGAGCTGTTTTTT; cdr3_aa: CASSLQGSWDTGELFF
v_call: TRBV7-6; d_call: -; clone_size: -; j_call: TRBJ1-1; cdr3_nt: TGTGCCAGCAGCTTAGCGTTAACAGACACTGAAGCTTTCTTT; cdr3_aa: CASSLALTDTEAFF
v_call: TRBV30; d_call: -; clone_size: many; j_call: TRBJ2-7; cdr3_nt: TGTGCCTGGAGTGTACTAGAGGCCCAGCAGTACTTC; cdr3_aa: CAWSVLEAQQYF
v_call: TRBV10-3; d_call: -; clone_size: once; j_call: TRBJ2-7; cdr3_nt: TGTGCCATCAGTGATCTACTAGTTAGCCACGAGCAGTACTTC; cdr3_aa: CAISDLLVSHEQYF
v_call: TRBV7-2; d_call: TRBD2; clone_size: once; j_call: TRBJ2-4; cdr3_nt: TGTGCCAGCAGCTTCTCCGGGACTAGGGACGCGGCCCAGTACTTC; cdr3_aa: CASSFSGTRDAAQYF
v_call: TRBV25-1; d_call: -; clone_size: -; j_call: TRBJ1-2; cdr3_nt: TGTGCCAGCAGTGAATTCGGGACAAATTCTGGCTACACCTTC; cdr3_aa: CASSEFGTNSGYTF
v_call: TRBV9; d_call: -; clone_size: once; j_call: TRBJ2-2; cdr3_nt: TGTGCCAGCAGCGTGGCCCCCAGGGCGGACACCGGGGAGCTGTTTTTT; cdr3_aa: CASSVAPRADTGELFF
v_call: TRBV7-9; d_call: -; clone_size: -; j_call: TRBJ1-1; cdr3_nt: TGTGCCAGCATCCCGAGGAGAAACACTGAAGCTTTCTTT; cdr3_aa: CASIPRRNTEAFF